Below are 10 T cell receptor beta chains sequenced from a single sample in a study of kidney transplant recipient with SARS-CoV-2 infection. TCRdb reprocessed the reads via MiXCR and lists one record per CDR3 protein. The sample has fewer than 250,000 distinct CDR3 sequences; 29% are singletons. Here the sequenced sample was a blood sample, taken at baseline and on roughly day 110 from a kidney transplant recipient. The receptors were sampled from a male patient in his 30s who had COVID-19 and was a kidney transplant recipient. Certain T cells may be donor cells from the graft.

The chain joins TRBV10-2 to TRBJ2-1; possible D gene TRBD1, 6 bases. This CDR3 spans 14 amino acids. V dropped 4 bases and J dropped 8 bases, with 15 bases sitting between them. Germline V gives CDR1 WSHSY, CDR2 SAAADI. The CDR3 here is CASSAFATGYEQFF. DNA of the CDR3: TGCGCCAGCAGTGCGTTCGCGACAGGTTATGAGCAGTTCTTC.

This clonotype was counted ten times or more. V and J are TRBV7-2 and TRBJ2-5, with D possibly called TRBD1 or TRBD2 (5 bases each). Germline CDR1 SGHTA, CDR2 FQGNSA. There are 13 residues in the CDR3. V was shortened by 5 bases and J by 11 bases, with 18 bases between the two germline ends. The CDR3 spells CASSLNGAGSQYF. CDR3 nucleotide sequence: TGTGCCAGCAGCCTCAACGGGGCGGGTTCTCAGTACTTC. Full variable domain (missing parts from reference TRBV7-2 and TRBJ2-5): GAGVSQSPSNKVTEKGKDVELRCDPISGHTALYWYRQSLGQGLEFLIYFQGNSAPDKSGLPSDRFSAERTGGSVSTLTIQRTQQEDSAVYLCASSLNGAGSQYFGPGTRLLVL.

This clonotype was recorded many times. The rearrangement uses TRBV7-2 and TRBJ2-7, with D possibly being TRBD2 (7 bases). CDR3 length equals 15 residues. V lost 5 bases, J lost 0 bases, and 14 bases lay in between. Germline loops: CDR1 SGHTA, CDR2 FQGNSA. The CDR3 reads CASSREGGGSYEQYF. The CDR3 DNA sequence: TGTGCCAGCAGCCGTGAGGGGGGGGGCTCCTACGAGCAGTACTTC. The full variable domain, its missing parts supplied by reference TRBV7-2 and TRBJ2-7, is GAGVSQSPSNKVTEKGKDVELRCDPISGHTALYWYRQSLGQGLEFLIYFQGNSAPDKSGLPSDRFSAERTGGSVSTLTIQRTQQEDSAVYLCASSREGGGSYEQYFGPGTRLTVT.

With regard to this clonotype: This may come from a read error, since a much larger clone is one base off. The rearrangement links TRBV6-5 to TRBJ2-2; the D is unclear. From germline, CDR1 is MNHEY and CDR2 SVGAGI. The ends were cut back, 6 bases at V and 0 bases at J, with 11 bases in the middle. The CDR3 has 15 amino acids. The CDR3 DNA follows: TGTGCCAGCAGCTCCGGACCGCCGAACACCGGGGAGCTGTTTTTT. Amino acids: CASSSGPPNTGELFF.

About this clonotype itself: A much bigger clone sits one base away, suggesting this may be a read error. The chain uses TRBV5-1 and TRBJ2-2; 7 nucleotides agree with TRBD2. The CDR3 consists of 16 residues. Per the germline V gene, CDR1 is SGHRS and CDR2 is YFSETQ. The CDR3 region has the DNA TGCGCCAGCAGCTTGGTTGCGGGGGTGGTCACCGGGGAGCCGTTTTTT. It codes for CASSLVAGVVTGEPFF.

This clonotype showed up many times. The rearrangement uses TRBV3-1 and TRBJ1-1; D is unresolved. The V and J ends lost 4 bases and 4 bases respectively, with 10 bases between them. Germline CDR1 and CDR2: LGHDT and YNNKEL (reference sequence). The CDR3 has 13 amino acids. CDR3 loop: CASSRRQATEAFF. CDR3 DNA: TGTGCCAGCAGCCGTCGACAAGCCACTGAAGCTTTCTTT.

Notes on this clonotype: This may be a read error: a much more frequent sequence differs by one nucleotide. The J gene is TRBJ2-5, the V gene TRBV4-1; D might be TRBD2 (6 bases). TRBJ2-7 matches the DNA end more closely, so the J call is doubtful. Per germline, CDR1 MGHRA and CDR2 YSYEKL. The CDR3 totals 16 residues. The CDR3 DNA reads TGCGCCAGCAGCCAAGACCCGAGACTAGACCCTTACGAGCAGTACTTC. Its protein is CASSQDPRLDPYEQYF.

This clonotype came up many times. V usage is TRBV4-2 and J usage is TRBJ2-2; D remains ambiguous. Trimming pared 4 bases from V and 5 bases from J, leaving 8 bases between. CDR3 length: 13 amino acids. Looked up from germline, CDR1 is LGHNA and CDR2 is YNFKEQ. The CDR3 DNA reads TGTGCCAGCAGCCTGACCCGAACCGGGGAGCTGTTTTTT. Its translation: CASSLTRTGELFF.

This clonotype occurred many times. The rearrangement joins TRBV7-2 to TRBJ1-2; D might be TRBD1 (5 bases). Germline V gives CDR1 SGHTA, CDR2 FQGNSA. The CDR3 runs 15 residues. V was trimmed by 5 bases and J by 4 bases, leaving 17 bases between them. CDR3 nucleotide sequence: TGTGCCAGCAGCGACGTGGGGGAGGTAGTCTATGGCTACACCTTC. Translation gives CASSDVGEVVYGYTF. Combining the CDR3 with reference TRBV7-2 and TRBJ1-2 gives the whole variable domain GAGVSQSPSNKVTEKGKDVELRCDPISGHTALYWYRQSLGQGLEFLIYFQGNSAPDKSGLPSDRFSAERTGGSVSTLTIQRTQQEDSAVYLCASSDVGEVVYGYTFGSGTRLTVV.

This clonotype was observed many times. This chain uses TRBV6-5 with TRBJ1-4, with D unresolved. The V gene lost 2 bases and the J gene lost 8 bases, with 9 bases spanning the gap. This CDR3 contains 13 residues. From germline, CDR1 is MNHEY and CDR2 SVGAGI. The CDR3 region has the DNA TGTGCCAGCAGTTACCGTGGTAAAGAAAAACTGTTTTTT. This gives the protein CASSYRGKEKLFF.